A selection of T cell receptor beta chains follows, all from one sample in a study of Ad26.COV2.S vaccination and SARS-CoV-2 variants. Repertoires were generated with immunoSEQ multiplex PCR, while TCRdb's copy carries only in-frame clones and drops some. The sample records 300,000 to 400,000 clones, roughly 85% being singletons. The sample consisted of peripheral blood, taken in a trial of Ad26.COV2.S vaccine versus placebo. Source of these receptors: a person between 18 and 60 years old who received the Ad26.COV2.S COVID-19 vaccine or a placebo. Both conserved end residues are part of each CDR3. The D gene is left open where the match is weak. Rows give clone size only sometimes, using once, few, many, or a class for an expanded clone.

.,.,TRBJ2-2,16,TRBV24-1,TGTGCCACCAGTGACCCCCGACAGCCAGGGACCGGGGAGCTGTTTTTT,CATSDPRQPGTGELFF
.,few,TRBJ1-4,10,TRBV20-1,TGCAGTGCTGGGCGAAGGGAACTGTTTTTT,CSAGRRELFF
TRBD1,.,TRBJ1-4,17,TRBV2,TGTGCCAGCAGTGGGGGCGGGGACAGAAGAACTAATGAAAAACTGTTTTTT,CASSGGGDRRTNEKLFF
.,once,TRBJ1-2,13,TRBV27,TGTGCCAGCAGTTACTCCCCGGGCTTTGGCTACACCTTC,CASSYSPGFGYTF
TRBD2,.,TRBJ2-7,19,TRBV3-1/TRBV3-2,TGTGCCAGCAGCCAAGTACTTAGCGGGACTAGCGGGATACGATACGAGCAGTACTTC,CASSQVLSGTSGIRYEQYF
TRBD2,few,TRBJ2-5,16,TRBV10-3,TGTGCCATCAGTCAAGGGACTAGCGGGGTCCAAGAGACCCAGTACTTC,CAISQGTSGVQETQYF
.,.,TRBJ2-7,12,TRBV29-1,TGCAGCGTCGCGGACTGGGGCTACGAGCAGTACTTC,CSVADWGYEQYF
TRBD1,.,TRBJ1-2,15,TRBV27,TGTGCCAGCAGTGGATCACAGGGGAATAACTATGGCTACACCTTC,CASSGSQGNNYGYTF
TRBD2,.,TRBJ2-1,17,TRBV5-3,TGTGCCAGAATGGGCGGAGGGACTAGCGGGAGGGCAGATGAGCAGTTCTTC,CARMGGGTSGRADEQFF
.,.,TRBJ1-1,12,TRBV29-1,TGCAGCGTCAAGGGACTGTACACTGAAGCTTTCTTT,CSVKGLYTEAFF
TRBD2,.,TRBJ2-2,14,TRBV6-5,TGTGCCTGCTATTGGACGGGGGGTCCCGGGGAGCTGTTTTTT,CACYWTGGPGELFF
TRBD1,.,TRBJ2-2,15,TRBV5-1,TGCGCCAGCAGCTTGGAGCAGGGGGCCTCCGGGGAGCTGTTTTTT,CASSLEQGASGELFF
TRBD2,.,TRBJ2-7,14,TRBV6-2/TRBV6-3,TGTGCCAGCACCCCGACTAGCTCTGCCTACGAGCAGTACTTC,CASTPTSSAYEQYF
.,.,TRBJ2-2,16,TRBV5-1,TGCGCCAGCAGCTTGAGGTCGGCAGGGACCACCGGGGAGCTGTTTTTT,CASSLRSAGTTGELFF
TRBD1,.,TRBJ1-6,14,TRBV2,TGTGCCAGCAGTGACCGGGACAGAAATTCACCCCTCCACTTT,CASSDRDRNSPLHF
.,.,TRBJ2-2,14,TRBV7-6,TGTGCCAGCAGCTTAGTCGGCGGGACCGGGGAGCTGTTTTTT,CASSLVGGTGELFF
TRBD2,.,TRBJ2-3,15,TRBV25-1,TGTGCCGGCAGGGATAGCGGGATTAGCACAGATACGCAGTATTTT,CAGRDSGISTDTQYF
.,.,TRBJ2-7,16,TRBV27,TGTGCCAGCAGTTTATCGGGGACACGAAGTGCCTACGAGCAGTACTTC,CASSLSGTRSAYEQYF
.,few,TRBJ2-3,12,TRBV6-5,TGTGCCAGCAGTTGGGGCACAGATACGCAGTATTTT,CASSWGTDTQYF
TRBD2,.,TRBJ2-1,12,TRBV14,TGTGCCAAAAGCGGGAGGGTGGATGAGCAGTTCTTC,CAKSGRVDEQFF
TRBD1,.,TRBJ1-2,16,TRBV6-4,TGTGCCAGCAGTCGACAGGGCGGTTTTTCTTTAGATGGCTACACCTTC,CASSRQGGFSLDGYTF
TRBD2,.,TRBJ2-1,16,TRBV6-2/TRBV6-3,TGTGCCAGCAGTTACCGGTGGCTAGCGGGGGGCGGTGAGCAGTTCTTC,CASSYRWLAGGGEQFF
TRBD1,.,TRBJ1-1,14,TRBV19,TGTGCCAGTAGTTTCCGGGACAGGGCCATTGAAGCTTTCTTT,CASSFRDRAIEAFF
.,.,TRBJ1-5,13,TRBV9,TGTGCCAGCAGCCCCGGGGTGCAACAGCCCCAGCATTTT,CASSPGVQQPQHF
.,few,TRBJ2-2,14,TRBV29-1,TGCAGCGTTAGGTACAGGACGACTACCGGGGAGCTGTTTTTT,CSVRYRTTTGELFF
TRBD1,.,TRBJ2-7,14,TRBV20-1,TGCAGTGCTAGTTGGGGACAGGGGGGACGCGAGCAGTACTTC,CSASWGQGGREQYF
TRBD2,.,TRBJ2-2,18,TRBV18,TGTGCCAGCTCACCAACGCTAGCGGGAGGGCAGGACGCCGGGGAGCTGTTTTTT,CASSPTLAGGQDAGELFF
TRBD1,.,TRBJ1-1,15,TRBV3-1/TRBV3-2,TGTGCCAGCAGCCCGACGACAGGGGATTTCCCTGAAGCTTTCTTT,CASSPTTGDFPEAFF
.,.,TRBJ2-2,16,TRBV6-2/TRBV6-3,TGTGCCAGCAGTCTGCCGGGACTTAGGGTGGCCGGGGAGCTGTTTTTT,CASSLPGLRVAGELFF
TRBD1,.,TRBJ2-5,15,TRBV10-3,TGTGCCATCAGGAGGACAGGGTTCAGCGGCGAGACCCAGTACTTC,CAIRRTGFSGETQYF
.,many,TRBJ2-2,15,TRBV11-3,TGTGCCAGCAGCTTAGGGTCAGGGAGCACCGGGGAGCTGTTTTTT,CASSLGSGSTGELFF
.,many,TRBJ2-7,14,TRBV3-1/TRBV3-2,TGTGCCAGCAGCCCGAACGACCGAACCTACGAGCAGTACTTC,CASSPNDRTYEQYF
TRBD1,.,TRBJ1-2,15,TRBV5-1,TGCGCCAGCAGCTCCGGGACAGGTGCTATTTATGGCTACACCTTC,CASSSGTGAIYGYTF
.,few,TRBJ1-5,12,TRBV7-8,TGTGCCAGCAGCTTAGGTTTTCAGCCCCAGCATTTT,CASSLGFQPQHF
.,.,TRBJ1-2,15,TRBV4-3,TGCGCCAGCAGCCAAGAGGAATCGTCCTTGTGGGGCTACACCTTC,CASSQEESSLWGYTF
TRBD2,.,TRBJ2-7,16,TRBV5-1,TGCGCCAGCAGCTTGGGGGGGTCACTAGCGGGAGAGGAGCAGTACTTC,CASSLGGSLAGEEQYF
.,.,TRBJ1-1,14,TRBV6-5,TGTGCCAGCAGACCCATAGGGAGGTGGACTGAAGCTTTCTTT,CASRPIGRWTEAFF
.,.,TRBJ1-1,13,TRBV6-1,TGTGCCGCCTCAAATTCAGAGAACACTGAAGCTTTCTTT,CAASNSENTEAFF
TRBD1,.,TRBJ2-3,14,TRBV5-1,TGCGCCAGCAGCTCCGGACAGGGAACAGATACGCAGTATTTT,CASSSGQGTDTQYF
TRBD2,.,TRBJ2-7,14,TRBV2,TGTGCCAGCAGTGAAATAGCGGGAGCCTACGAGCAGTACTTC,CASSEIAGAYEQYF
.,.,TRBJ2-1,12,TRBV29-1,TGCAGCGCCGCCCACACCTTCAATGAGCAGTTCTTC,CSAAHTFNEQFF
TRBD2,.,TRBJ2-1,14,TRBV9,TGTGCCAGCAGCGTGACTAGCGGTTACAATGAGCAGTTCTTC,CASSVTSGYNEQFF
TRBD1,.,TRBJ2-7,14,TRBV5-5,TGTGCCAGCAGAGAGATGGACAGGGTAGCTAGGCAGTACTTC,CASREMDRVARQYF
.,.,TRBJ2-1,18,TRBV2,TGTGCCAGCAGTTCCCACCGGGACGGAGCCATGTCCTACAATGAGCAGTTCTTC,CASSSHRDGAMSYNEQFF
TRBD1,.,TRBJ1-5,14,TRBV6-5,TGTGCCAGCAGTACAGGGGAGAGCAGTCAGCCCCAGCATTTT,CASSTGESSQPQHF
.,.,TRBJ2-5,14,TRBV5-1,TGCGCCAGCAGCGGGGGAGGAGCCCAAGAGACCCAGTACTTC,CASSGGGAQETQYF
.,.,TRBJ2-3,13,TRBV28,TGTGCCAGCAGGGGACCCGGGACAGATACGCAGTATTTT,CASRGPGTDTQYF
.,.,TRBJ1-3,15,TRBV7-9,TGTGCCAGCAGCCCCCTGAGGGCTCTTGGAAACACCATATATTTT,CASSPLRALGNTIYF
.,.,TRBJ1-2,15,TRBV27,TGTGCCAGCAGTCCCCGGGCAGCCTCCTTCTATGGCTACACCTTC,CASSPRAASFYGYTF
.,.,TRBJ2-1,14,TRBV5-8,TGTGCCAGCAGCAGGGACCAGAACTACAATGAGCAGTTCTTC,CASSRDQNYNEQFF
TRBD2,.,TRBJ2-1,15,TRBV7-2,TGTGCCAGCAGCCAGACTAGCGGGACGGGCAATGAGCAGTTCTTC,CASSQTSGTGNEQFF
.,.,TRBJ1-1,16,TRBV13,TGTGCCAGCAGCTCCCAGGACCGGCCTGAGAACACTGAAGCTTTCTTT,CASSSQDRPENTEAFF
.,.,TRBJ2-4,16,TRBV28,TGTGCCAGCAGTTTAGGGGGGGCAATCTCCGGAAGCATTCAGTACTTC,CASSLGGAISGSIQYF
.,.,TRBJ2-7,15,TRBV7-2,TGTGCCAGCAGCCAGACCCCGGGCCCTGGGAGCGAGCAGTACTTC,CASSQTPGPGSEQYF